The subject of this entry is one T cell receptor beta chain. Its specific antigen is unknown. Base quality data are lacking; no much larger clone is found one base away. The entry originates in a study of blood T cell repertoires in COVID-19 (TCRdb year 2020). With respect to the entire study: Collaborator samples came from the United States, Italy and Spain and covered acute and convalescent phases of COVID-19. Where available, HLA class I and class II types were taken from metadata supplied by the sample provider and were not determined by assay-based typing. A de-identified subject ID, COVID-19 status, age in years and sex were almost always included in the sample metadata. The samples were drawn from two sources: the first 160 participants of the ongoing ImmuneRACE study, and 950 to 1,500 subjects contributed by 6 global collaborators. The material from the prospective study consisted of cDNA or gDNA derived from T cells, B-cell-depleted T cells, or PBMCs. A freely available public database, intended as a resource for researchers studying the immune response to SARS-CoV-2, is where the repertoires were released. The dataset comprised deeply sampled blood TCRbeta repertoires from subjects exposed to, actively infected with, or recovered from COVID-19.

In Seattle, one collaborating source enrolled patients while the infection was active and tracked those patients longitudinally over the course of disease. Whole blood was collected in K2EDTA tubes by collaborating institutions according to the institutions' own protocols. For TCRbeta analysis, collaborator samples were shipped as frozen whole blood, as isolated PBMCs, or as DNA extracted from either sample type. Summary of the overall study and its limitations: Clinical and demographic metadata were provided uncurated, with the amount varying by source and participant.

The immunoSEQ Assay, a bias-controlled multiplex PCR, was used to amplify TCRbeta CDR3 regions from genomic DNA. Per the original workflow: Nucleated cell counts per sample were estimated from amplification of reference gene primers within the assay. To quantify the absolute abundance of each unique TCRbeta CDR3 rearrangement, sequence reads were collapsed and filtered. Productive Simpson clonality was computed per sample as the square root of Simpson's diversity index over productive rearrangements. TCRdb stores this immuneACCESS table with in-frame sequences only. Part of the clones is absent; in the studies checked, under half of the shortfall reflects unresolved V genes, and no reason is known for the rest. V, J and clone size are those of that table, while D and trimming were read from the DNA. The sample has just over 300,000 clones on record, about nine tenths of them singletons. About 1.7% of the sample is held by the ten biggest clonotypes.

The CDR3 runs 16 amino acids, cysteine and phenylalanine included. Only the CDR3 part of the read is kept: 48 bases, read in frame from the first base. CDR1 is given as LNHDA and CDR2 as SQIVND, both from the germline V gene (reference sequence). The junction shows trimming of 4 bases on V and 4 bases on J, plus 17 bases between the germline ends. The sequence came from a woman aged 30 to 39 with COVID-19, enrolled during active disease. Here the chain combines TRBV19 and TRBJ2-1; no confident D gene assignment can be made. Sample: peripheral blood. The CDR3 protein sequence reads: CASSTHRVKGYNEQFF. The DNA is TGTGCCAGTAGTACCCACCGGGTAAAAGGATACAATGAGCAGTTCTTC.